The rows below give T cell receptor beta chains drawn from one sample of a study of early T cells in non-severe SARS-CoV-2 infection. TCRdb reprocessed the 5' RACE reads via MiXCR and lists one record per CDR3 protein. The sample has about 35,000 distinct CDR3 sequences, 5% to 6.5% seen once. The source material was whole blood. The receptor source for this set is an adult who was a healthcare worker with PCR-confirmed SARS-CoV-2 infection or an uninfected control (not recorded which). Both conserved end residues are part of each CDR3. Fields, in order: J gene, CDR3 length, D gene, V gene, CDR3 protein. A D gene is named only where the DNA matches it firmly.

TRBJ1-1,13,.,TRBV20-1,CSASQTKNPEAFF
TRBJ1-2,15,.,TRBV2,CASRTPPGHNYGYTF
TRBJ1-3,15,TRBD1,TRBV12-3/TRBV12-4,CASSNTGESGNTIYF
TRBJ2-7,14,.,TRBV7-6,CASSRRDNSYEQYF
TRBJ2-4,10,.,TRBV28,CASKGNIQYF
TRBJ2-3,18,TRBD2,TRBV27,CASSYVLGGLAATDTQYF
TRBJ2-7,12,.,TRBV5-1,CASSLDVGEQYF
TRBJ2-1,13,.,TRBV10-2,CASSDRNSPEQFF
TRBJ1-1,15,.,TRBV27,CASSLGLGPGTEAFF
TRBJ2-5,11,.,TRBV20-1,CSAPNRETQYF
TRBJ1-1,14,.,TRBV29-1,CSVRFDRRNTEAFF
TRBJ1-1,13,.,TRBV29-1,CSVAAGGNTEAFF
TRBJ1-2,16,.,TRBV4-2,CASSQDSAGYNYGYTF
TRBJ1-1,12,.,TRBV7-8,CVDHRTNTEAFF
TRBJ2-5,13,.,TRBV20-1,CSASSSIQETQYF
TRBJ2-2,13,.,TRBV19,CASGTGNTGELFF
TRBJ2-5,14,.,TRBV7-2,CASSLGPSGGTQYF
TRBJ2-1,10,.,TRBV27,CASGDNEQFF
TRBJ2-5,12,.,TRBV29-1,CSVGAREETQYF
TRBJ1-1,13,.,TRBV7-9,CASSSRQITEAFF
TRBJ2-6,14,.,TRBV27,CASSLFAGANVLTF
TRBJ2-7,17,.,TRBV29-1,CSVAVGYETLSTYEQYF
TRBJ2-1,16,TRBD2,TRBV20-1,CSARGIAGKSYNEQFF
TRBJ2-3,15,.,TRBV29-1,CSVEDRTLSTDTQYF
TRBJ2-3,17,.,TRBV20-1,CSARDPFSPGGTDTQYF
TRBJ2-1,14,TRBD2,TRBV7-3,CASSLGREDGEQFF
TRBJ2-1,14,TRBD1,TRBV24-1,CATSDDRALDEQFF
TRBJ2-6,19,.,TRBV7-3,CASSLVFGDNLSGANVLTF
TRBJ2-5,13,.,TRBV2,CASSGGLAETQYF